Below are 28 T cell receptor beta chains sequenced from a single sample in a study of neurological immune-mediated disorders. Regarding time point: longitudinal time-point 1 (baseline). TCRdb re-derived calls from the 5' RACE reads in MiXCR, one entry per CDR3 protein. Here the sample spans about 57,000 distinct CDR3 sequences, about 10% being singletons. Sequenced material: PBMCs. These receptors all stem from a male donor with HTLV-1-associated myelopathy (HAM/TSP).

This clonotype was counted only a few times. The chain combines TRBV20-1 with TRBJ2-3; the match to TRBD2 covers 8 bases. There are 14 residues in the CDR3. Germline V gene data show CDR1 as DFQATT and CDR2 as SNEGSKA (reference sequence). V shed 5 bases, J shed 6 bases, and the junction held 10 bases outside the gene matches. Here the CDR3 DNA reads TGCAGTGCTGATGCCCTAGCGGGCGTCGATACGCAGTATTTT. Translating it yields CSADALAGVDTQYF.

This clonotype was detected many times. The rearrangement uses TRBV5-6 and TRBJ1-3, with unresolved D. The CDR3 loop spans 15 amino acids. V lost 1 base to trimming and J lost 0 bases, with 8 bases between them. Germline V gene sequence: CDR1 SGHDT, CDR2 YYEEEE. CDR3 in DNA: TGTGCCAGCAGCTTGCGGGAGATCTCTGGAAACACCATATATTTT. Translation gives CASSLREISGNTIYF.

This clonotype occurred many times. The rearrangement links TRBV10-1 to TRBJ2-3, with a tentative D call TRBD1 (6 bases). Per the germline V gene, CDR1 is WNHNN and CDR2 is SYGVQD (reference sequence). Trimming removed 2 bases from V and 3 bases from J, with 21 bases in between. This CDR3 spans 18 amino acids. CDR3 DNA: TGCGCCAGCAGTGAGATAGGGATGGGTCAGGGGTGGACAGATACGCAGTATTTT. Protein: CASSEIGMGQGWTDTQYF.

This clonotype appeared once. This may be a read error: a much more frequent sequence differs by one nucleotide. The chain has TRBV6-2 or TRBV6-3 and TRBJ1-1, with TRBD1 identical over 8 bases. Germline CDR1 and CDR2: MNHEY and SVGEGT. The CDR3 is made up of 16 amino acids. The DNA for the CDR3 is TGTGCCAGCACTTACGAGACAGGGGTAAAGAACACTGAAGCTGTCTTT. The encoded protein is CASTYETGVKNTEAVF.

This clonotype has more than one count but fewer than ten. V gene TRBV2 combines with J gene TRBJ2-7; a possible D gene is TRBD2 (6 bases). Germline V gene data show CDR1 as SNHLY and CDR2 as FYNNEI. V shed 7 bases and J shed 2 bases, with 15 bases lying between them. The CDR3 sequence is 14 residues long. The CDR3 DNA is TGTGCCAGCACCTTAAGGGACTGGACCTACGAGCAGTACTTC. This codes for CASTLRDWTYEQYF. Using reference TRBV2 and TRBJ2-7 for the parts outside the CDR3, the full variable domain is EPEVTQTPSHQVTQMGQEVILRCVPISNHLYFYWYRQILGQKVEFLVSFYNNEISEKSEIFDDQFSVERPDGSNFTLKIRSTKLEDSAMYFCASTLRDWTYEQYFGPGTRLTVT.

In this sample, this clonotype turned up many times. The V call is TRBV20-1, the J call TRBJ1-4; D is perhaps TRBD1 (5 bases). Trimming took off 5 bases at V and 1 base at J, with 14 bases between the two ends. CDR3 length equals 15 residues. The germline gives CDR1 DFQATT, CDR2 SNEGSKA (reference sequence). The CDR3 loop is CSAQDPRGTNEKLFF. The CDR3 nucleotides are TGCAGTGCTCAAGATCCAAGGGGAACTAATGAAAAACTGTTTTTT.

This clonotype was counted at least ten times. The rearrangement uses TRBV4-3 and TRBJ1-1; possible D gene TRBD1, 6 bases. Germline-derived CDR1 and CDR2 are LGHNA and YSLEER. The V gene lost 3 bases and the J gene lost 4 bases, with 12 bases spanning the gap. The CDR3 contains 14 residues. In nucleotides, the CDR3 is TGCGCCAGCAGCCATACACAGGGTTTCACTGAAGCTTTCTTT. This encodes CASSHTQGFTEAFF.

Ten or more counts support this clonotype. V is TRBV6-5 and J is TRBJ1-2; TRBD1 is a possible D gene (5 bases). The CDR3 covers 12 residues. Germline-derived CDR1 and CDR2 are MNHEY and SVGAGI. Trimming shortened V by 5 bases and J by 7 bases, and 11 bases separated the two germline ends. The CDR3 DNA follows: TGTGCCAGCAGTAATCAGGGAGTTGGCTACACCTTC. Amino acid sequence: CASSNQGVGYTF.

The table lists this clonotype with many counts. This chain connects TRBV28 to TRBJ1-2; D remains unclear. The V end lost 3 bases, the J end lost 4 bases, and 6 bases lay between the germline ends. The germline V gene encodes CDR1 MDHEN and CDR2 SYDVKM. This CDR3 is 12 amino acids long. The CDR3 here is CASSFYSYGYTF. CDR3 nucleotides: TGTGCCAGCAGTTTCTATAGCTATGGCTACACCTTC.

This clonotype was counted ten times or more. The CDR3 coding sequence is TGTGCCAGCACCCAATTAGGACAGGGGGCAGAGACCCAGTACTTC. Protein product: CASTQLGQGAETQYF. The chain is built from TRBV25-1 and TRBJ2-5, with 11 nucleotides matching TRBD1. The V segment lost 7 bases and the J segment 4 bases; nucleotides outside the gene matches: 8. Looked up from germline, CDR1 is MGHDK and CDR2 is SYGVNS. The CDR3 runs 15 residues.

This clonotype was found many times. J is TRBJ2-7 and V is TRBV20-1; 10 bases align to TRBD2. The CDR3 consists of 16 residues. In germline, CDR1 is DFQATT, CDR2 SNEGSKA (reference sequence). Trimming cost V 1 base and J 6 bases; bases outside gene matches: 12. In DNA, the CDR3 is TGCAGTGCTAGAGCTGCTCCGACTAGCGGGCGGATCGAGCAGTACTTC. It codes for CSARAAPTSGRIEQYF.

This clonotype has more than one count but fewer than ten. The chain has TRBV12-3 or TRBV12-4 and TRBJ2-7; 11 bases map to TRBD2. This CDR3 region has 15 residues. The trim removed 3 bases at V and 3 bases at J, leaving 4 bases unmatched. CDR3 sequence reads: CASSFSLAGGYEQYF. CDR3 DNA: TGTGCCAGCAGTTTCTCGCTAGCGGGGGGCTACGAGCAGTACTTC.

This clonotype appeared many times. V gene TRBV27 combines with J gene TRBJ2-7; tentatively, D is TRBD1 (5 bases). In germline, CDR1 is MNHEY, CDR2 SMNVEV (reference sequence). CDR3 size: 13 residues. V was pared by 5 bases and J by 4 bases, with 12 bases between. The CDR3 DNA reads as TGTGCCAGCAGTCTCCGGACAACTTACGAGCAGTACTTC. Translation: CASSLRTTYEQYF.

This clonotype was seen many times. This chain's CDR3 is CASNDRGPGYGYTF. The CDR3 DNA is TGTGCCAGCAACGACAGGGGGCCCGGCTATGGCTACACCTTC. The chain combines TRBV6-5 with TRBJ1-2; 10 bases line up with TRBD1. The CDR3 runs to 14 residues. Germline CDR1 is MNHEY and CDR2 is SVGAGI. V shed 7 bases and J 4 bases; nucleotides not matched to a gene: 6.

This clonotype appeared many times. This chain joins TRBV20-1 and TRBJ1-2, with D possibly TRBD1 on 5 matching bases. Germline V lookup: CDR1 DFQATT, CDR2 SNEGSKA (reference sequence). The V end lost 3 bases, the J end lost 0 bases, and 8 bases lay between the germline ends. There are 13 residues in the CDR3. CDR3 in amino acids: CSARRRANYGYTF. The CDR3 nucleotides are TGCAGTGCTAGGCGCAGGGCTAACTATGGCTACACCTTC.

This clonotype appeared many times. The CDR3 DNA sequence: TGTGCCAGCAGCCGTGACACCCTTTGGGAGGCCCTCCACTTT. This gives the protein CASSRDTLWEALHF. The chain links TRBV7-2 to TRBJ1-6, with D unclear. V was pared by 5 bases and J by 14 bases, with 19 bases between. The CDR3 sequence is 14 residues long. Germline CDR1 SGHTA, CDR2 FQGNSA.

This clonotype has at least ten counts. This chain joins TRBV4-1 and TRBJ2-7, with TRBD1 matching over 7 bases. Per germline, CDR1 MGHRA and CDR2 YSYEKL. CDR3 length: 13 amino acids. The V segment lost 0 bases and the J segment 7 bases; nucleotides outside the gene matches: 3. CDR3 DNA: TGCGCCAGCAGCCAAGACAGGGGGTGGGAGCAGTACTTC. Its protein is CASSQDRGWEQYF.

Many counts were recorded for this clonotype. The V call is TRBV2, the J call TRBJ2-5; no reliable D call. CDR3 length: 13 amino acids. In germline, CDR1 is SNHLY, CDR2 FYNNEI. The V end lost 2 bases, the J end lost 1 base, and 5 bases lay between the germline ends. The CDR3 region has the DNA TGTGCCAGCAGTGAACTGTCCCAAGAGACCCAGTACTTC. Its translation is CASSELSQETQYF.

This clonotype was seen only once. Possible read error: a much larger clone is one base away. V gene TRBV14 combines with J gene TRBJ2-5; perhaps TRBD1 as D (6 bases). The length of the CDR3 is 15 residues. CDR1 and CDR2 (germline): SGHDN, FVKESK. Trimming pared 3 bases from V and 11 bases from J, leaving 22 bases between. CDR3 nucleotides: TGTGCCAGCAGCCATTCAGGGGCTCTAATTGTGGAGCAGTACTTC. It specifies CASSHSGALIVEQYF.

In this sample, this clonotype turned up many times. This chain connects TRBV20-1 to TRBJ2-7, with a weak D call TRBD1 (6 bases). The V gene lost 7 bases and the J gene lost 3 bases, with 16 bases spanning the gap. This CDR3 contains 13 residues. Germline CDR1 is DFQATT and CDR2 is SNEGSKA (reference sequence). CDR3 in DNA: TGCAGTGGGACCCCGGGACAACACTACGAGCAGTACTTC. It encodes CSGTPGQHYEQYF.

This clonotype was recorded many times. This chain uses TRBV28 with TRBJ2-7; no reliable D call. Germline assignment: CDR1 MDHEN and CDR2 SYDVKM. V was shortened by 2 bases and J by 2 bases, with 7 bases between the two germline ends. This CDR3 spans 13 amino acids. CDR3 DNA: TGTGCCAGCAGTTTAGTGCAGACCTACGAGCAGTACTTC. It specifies CASSLVQTYEQYF.

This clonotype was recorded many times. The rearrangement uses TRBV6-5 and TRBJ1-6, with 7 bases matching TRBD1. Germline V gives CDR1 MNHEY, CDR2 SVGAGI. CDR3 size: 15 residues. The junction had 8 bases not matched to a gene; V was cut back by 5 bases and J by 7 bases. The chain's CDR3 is CASSPGQAENSPLHF. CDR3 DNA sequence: TGTGCCAGCAGTCCCGGACAGGCGGAGAATTCACCCCTCCACTTT.

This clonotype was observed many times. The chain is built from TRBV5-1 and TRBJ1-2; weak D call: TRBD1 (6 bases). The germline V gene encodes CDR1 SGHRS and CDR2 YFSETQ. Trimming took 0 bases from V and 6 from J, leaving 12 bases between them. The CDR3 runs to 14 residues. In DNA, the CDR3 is TGCGCCAGCAGCTTGGAGGCAGGGGAGGATGGCTACACCTTC. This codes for CASSLEAGEDGYTF.

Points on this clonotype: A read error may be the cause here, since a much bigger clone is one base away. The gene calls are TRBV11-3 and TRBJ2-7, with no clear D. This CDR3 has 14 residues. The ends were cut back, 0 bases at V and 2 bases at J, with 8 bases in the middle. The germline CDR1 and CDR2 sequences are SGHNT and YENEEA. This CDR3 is CASSLEAITYEQYF. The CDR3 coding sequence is TGTGCCAGCAGCTTAGAGGCCATCACCTACGAGCAGTACTTC. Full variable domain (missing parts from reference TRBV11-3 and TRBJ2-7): EAGVVQSPRYKIIEKKQPVAFWCNPISGHNTLYWYLQNLGQGPELLIRYENEEAVDDSQLPKDRFSAERLKGVDSTLKIQPAELGDSAVYLCASSLEAITYEQYFGPGTRLTVT.

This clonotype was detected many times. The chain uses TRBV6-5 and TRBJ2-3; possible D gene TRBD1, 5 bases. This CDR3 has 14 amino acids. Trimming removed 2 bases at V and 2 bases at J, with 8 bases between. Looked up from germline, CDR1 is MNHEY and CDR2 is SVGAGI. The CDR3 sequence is CASSYGRDTDTQYF. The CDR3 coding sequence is TGTGCCAGCAGTTACGGCAGGGACACAGATACGCAGTATTTT.

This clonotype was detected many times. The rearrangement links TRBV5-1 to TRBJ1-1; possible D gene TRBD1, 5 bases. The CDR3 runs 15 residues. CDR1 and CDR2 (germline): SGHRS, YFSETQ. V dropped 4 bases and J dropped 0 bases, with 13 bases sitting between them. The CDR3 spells CASSLGTSMNTEAFF. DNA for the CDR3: TGCGCCAGCAGCCTCGGGACCTCAATGAACACTGAAGCTTTCTTT.

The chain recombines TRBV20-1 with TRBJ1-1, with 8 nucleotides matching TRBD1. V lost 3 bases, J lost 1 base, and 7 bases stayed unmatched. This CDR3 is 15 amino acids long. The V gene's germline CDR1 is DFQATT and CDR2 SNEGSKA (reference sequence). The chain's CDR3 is CSASDRGNGNTEAFF. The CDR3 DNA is TGCAGTGCTAGTGACAGGGGAAATGGGAACACTGAAGCTTTCTTT.

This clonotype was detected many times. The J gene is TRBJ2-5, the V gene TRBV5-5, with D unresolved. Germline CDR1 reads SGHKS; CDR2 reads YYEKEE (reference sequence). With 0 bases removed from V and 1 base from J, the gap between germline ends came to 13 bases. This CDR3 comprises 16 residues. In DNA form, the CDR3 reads TGTGCCAGCAGCTTGGCACCCTTAGCCCCCCAAGAGACCCAGTACTTC. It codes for CASSLAPLAPQETQYF. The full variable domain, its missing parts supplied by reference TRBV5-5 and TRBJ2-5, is DAGVTQSPTHLIKTRGQQVTLRCSPISGHKSVSWYQQVLGQGPQFIFQYYEKEERGRGNFPDRFSARQFPNYSSELNVNALLLGDSALYLCASSLAPLAPQETQYFGPGTRLLVL.